The present T cell receptor (beta chain) was sequenced within a study of cytomegalovirus exposure and HLA in healthy donors. Concerning this clone itself: The antigen remains undetermined.

V was pared by 2 bases and J by 3 bases, with 4 bases of the junction left unmatched. This CDR3 contains 15 residues. Germline assignment: CDR1 GTSNPN and CDR2 SVGIG (reference sequence). Whole-study findings and limits: Common viral pathogens seemed to be connected with several of the most significant clusters, according to a later analysis.

The primer mix had 60 Vbeta and 13 Jbeta primers. Data came from immunoSEQ multiplex PCR; TCRdb stores just in-frame clones and leaves some out. The sample holds more than 90,000 clones, roughly 80% seen once. The origin of this receptor is a man aged 40-50 years in good health and CMV-seronegative. The V and J genes are TRBV30 and TRBJ2-2; 9 bases agree with TRBD2. The sample comprised PBMCs. Here the CDR3 reads CAWSNSGRDTGELFF. CDR3 DNA: TGTGCCTGGAGTAATAGCGGGAGAGACACCGGGGAGCTGTTTTTT.